Each of the 26 T cell receptor beta chains below was sequenced from the same sample in a study of T cell changes during pregnancy in multiple sclerosis. Clones were read by immunoSEQ multiplex PCR, and TCRdb kept only the in-frame ones, dropping some. This sample yields tens of thousands of clones, of which 75% to 95% are seen a single time; 2.2% belongs to the top ten. The sample in question was peripheral blood, obtained in the first trimester of pregnancy. Receptor source: a female donor in good health, enrolled as a control in a pregnancy study.

The chain is built from TRBV19 and TRBJ2-1, with 11 bases lining up with TRBD2. CDR1 and CDR2 from the germline V gene are LNHDA and SQIVND (reference sequence). The V and J ends lost 5 bases and 5 bases, in that order; junction bases with no gene match: 5. CDR3 length: 15 amino acids. The CDR3 loop is CASSLLAGGNNEQFF. CDR3 sequence (DNA): TGTGCCAGTAGTCTTCTAGCGGGAGGCAACAATGAGCAGTTCTTC.

CDR3 residues: CSVEGKFWQFF. CDR3 DNA sequence: TGCAGCGTTGAAGGTAAATTCTGGCAGTTCTTC. The chain joins TRBV29-1 to TRBJ2-1; D unresolved. V was shortened by 1 base and J by 12 bases, with 10 bases between the two germline ends. The CDR3 length is 11 residues. From germline, CDR1 is SQVTM and CDR2 ANQGSEA.

V usage is TRBV6-6 and J usage is TRBJ1-3, with a weak D call TRBD1 (6 bases). Deletions cut 5 bases from V and 6 bases from J, with 11 bases between. Germline V lookup: CDR1 MNHNY, CDR2 SVGAGI (reference sequence). CDR3 length equals 13 residues. The DNA of the CDR3 is TGTGCCAGCAGTCAATACAGGGAAAACACCATATATTTT. Amino acid sequence: CASSQYRENTIYF.

The chain has TRBV6-4 and TRBJ2-1; 8 positions agree with TRBD1. This CDR3 region has 15 residues. Per the germline V gene, CDR1 is MRHNA and CDR2 is SNTAGT. With V trimmed by 4 bases and J by 2 bases, 4 bases remained unmatched. Here the CDR3 reads CASSGGTGAYNEQFF. CDR3 coding DNA: TGTGCCAGCAGTGGTGGGACAGGAGCCTACAATGAGCAGTTCTTC.

The chain links TRBV18 to TRBJ1-4, with 8 positions matching TRBD1. J was trimmed by 5 bases and V by 6 bases; bases with no gene match: 5. Germline CDR1 and CDR2: KGHSH and LQKENI. The CDR3 covers 14 residues. The CDR3 protein is CASSRTGTNEKLFF. In DNA, the CDR3 is TGTGCCAGCTCGCGGACAGGGACGAATGAAAAACTGTTTTTT.

The V and J genes are TRBV27 and TRBJ2-1; 11 bases fit TRBD2. The germline V gene has CDR1 MNHEY and CDR2 SMNVEV (reference sequence). The CDR3 has 16 residues. V was pared by 7 bases and J by 8 bases, with 13 bases of the junction left unmatched. CDR3 DNA: TGTGCCAGCACCCATCGACTAGCGGGGTATAGGTATGAGCAGTTCTTC. Protein sequence: CASTHRLAGYRYEQFF.

The gene calls are TRBV2 and TRBJ2-7; 12 nucleotides line up with TRBD1. The CDR3 length is 16 residues. The trim removed 8 bases at V and 2 bases at J, leaving 10 bases unmatched. Germline CDR1 is SNHLY and CDR2 is FYNNEI. CDR3: CASSIPGQGAAYEQYF. The CDR3 nucleotides read TGTGCCAGCTCCATCCCGGGACAGGGGGCGGCCTACGAGCAGTACTTC.

The CDR3 spells CASSSLTGVAFWTDTQYF. The DNA for the CDR3 is TGTGCCAGCAGCTCCTTGACGGGGGTAGCGTTTTGGACAGATACGCAGTATTTT. The chain combines TRBV5-6 with TRBJ2-3; possibly TRBD2 for D (6 bases). Germline CDR1 SGHDT, CDR2 YYEEEE. V dropped 3 bases and J dropped 3 bases, with 23 bases sitting between them. The CDR3 is 18 residues long.

The chain recombines TRBV30 with TRBJ2-3; D unclear. The CDR3 spans 12 residues. Germline CDR1 reads GTSNPN; CDR2 reads SVGIG (reference sequence). V was trimmed by 3 bases and J by 2 bases, leaving 6 bases between them. The CDR3 DNA sequence: TGTGCCTGGAGCCACTCCACAGATACGCAGTATTTT. Translation: CAWSHSTDTQYF.

This clone was observed once. The J gene is TRBJ2-5, the V gene TRBV6-5; 11 bases align to TRBD2. The germline gives CDR1 MNHEY, CDR2 SVGAGI. Trimming took 7 bases from V and 5 from J; bases not matched to a gene: 3. The CDR3 loop spans 13 amino acids. CDR3 in DNA: TGTGCCAGCAACAGACTAGCGGGGGAGACCCAGTACTTC. It yields the protein CASNRLAGETQYF.

V is TRBV5-1 and J is TRBJ2-7; a possible D gene is TRBD1 (5 bases). Germline lookup yields CDR1 SGHRS and CDR2 YFSETQ. V shed 4 bases and J shed 3 bases, with 11 bases lying between them. The CDR3 extends over 13 amino acids. DNA of the CDR3: TGCGCCAGCAGCGCAGGGTCTTACTACGAGCAGTACTTC. Translating it yields CASSAGSYYEQYF.

The J gene is TRBJ1-1, the V gene TRBV10-3; the D gene is possibly TRBD1 (6 bases). CDR3 length equals 13 residues. The V gene lost 8 bases and the J gene lost 0 bases, with 10 bases spanning the gap. The germline V gene encodes CDR1 ENHRY and CDR2 SYGVKD. CDR3 sequence (DNA): TGTGCCATCTCAGGGGCAATGAACACTGAAGCTTTCTTT. It yields the protein CAISGAMNTEAFF.

The V gene is TRBV9, the J gene TRBJ1-5, with 9 bases that match TRBD1. Germline-derived CDR1 and CDR2 are SGDLS and YYNGEE. The V gene end was trimmed by 1 base and the J gene end by 5 bases; junction bases not matched to a gene: 4. The CDR3 covers 15 residues. The CDR3 sequence is CASSVSTGGDQPQHF. The CDR3 nucleotides are TGTGCCAGCAGCGTATCAACAGGGGGCGATCAGCCCCAGCATTTT. The full variable domain, its missing parts supplied by reference TRBV9 and TRBJ1-5, is DSGVTQTPKHLITATGQRVTLRCSPRSGDLSVYWYQQSLDQGLQFLIQYYNGEERAKGNILERFSAQQFPDLHSELNLSSLELGDSALYFCASSVSTGGDQPQHFGDGTRLSIL.

The chain combines TRBV5-1 with TRBJ1-2, with 7 bases matching TRBD1. CDR3 length: 15 residues. Per the germline V gene, CDR1 is SGHRS and CDR2 is YFSETQ. Germline trimming cut 2 bases from V and 0 bases from J; bases unmatched to any gene: 4. CDR3: CASSFQGEANYGYTF. In DNA form, the CDR3 reads TGCGCCAGCAGCTTCCAGGGGGAAGCTAACTATGGCTACACCTTC. Filled out from reference TRBV5-1 and TRBJ1-2, the complete variable domain reads KAGVTQTPRYLIKTRGQQVTLSCSPISGHRSVSWYQQTPGQGLQFLFEYFSETQRNKGNFPGRFSGRQFSNSRSEMNVSTLELGDSALYLCASSFQGEANYGYTFGSGTRLTVV.

This clone was counted a few times. The rearrangement uses TRBV6-4 and TRBJ2-5; 13 nucleotides match TRBD2. Unmatched junction bases numbered 0, after V lost 3 bases and J lost 2 bases. This CDR3 is 15 amino acids long. Germline CDR1 is MRHNA and CDR2 is SNTAGT. CDR3 DNA: TGTGCCAGCAGTGAGACTAGCGGGGGGCAAGAGACCCAGTACTTC. Amino acid sequence: CASSETSGGQETQYF.

The chain joins TRBV7-9 to TRBJ2-6; no clear D. The CDR3 is made up of 16 amino acids. V lost 2 bases and J lost 2, with 10 bases in between. Per the germline V gene, CDR1 is SEHNR and CDR2 is FQNEAQ (reference sequence). The CDR3 DNA follows: TGTGCCAGCAGCTTATTGGGCAATACTGGGGCCAACGTCCTGACTTTC. Translation gives CASSLLGNTGANVLTF.

The CDR3 DNA reads TGTGCCTGGAGTGGAGGATCGTCCGTCCACACCATATATTTT. This encodes CAWSGGSSVHTIYF. The chain links TRBV30 to TRBJ1-3; D call uncertain. Trimming pared 1 base from V and 8 bases from J, leaving 15 bases between. CDR1 and CDR2 (germline): GTSNPN, SVGIG (reference sequence). The CDR3 consists of 14 residues.

The rearrangement uses TRBV5-1 and TRBJ2-6; 8 nucleotides agree with TRBD2. CDR1 SGHRS and CDR2 YFSETQ come from the germline V gene. The CDR3 has 20 residues. V lost 4 bases to trimming and J lost 0 bases; unmatched junction nucleotides: 15. The CDR3 sequence is CASSAPRGSGVLSGANVLTF. CDR3 bases: TGCGCCAGCAGCGCTCCCCGGGGTAGCGGGGTCCTCTCTGGGGCCAACGTCCTGACTTTC.

The chain carries TRBV10-1 and TRBJ2-7, with D perhaps TRBD2 (7 bases). CDR1 and CDR2 (germline): WNHNN, SYGVQD (reference sequence). This CDR3 is built from 17 residues. V dropped 3 bases and J dropped 4 bases, with 22 bases sitting between them. The CDR3 protein is CASSEGTGGLPGYEQYF. CDR3 nucleotides: TGCGCCAGCAGTGAAGGGACCGGGGGGCTCCCGGGATACGAGCAGTACTTC.

The chain recombines TRBV2 with TRBJ2-5; TRBD2 matches at 8 bases. The CDR3 length is 15 residues. V dropped 8 bases and J dropped 4; count of bases not matched to a gene: 12. Looked up from germline, CDR1 is SNHLY and CDR2 is FYNNEI. The CDR3 sequence is CASALGRALGETQYF. CDR3 nucleotides: TGTGCCAGCGCACTCGGGAGGGCCCTCGGAGAGACCCAGTACTTC.

V and J are TRBV18 and TRBJ2-7; 11 nucleotides agree with TRBD1. This CDR3 comprises 14 residues. The germline V gene has CDR1 KGHSH and CDR2 LQKENI. V lost 3 bases, J lost 3 bases, and 1 base stayed unmatched. The CDR3 DNA sequence: TGTGCCAGCTCACCGGACAGGGGGCTCTACGAGCAGTACTTC. Translating gives CASSPDRGLYEQYF.

The chain joins TRBV7-9 to TRBJ2-1; tentative D call: TRBD2 (7 bases). The V end was cut by 9 bases, the J end by 4 bases, with 10 bases between. CDR3 length equals 12 residues. Germline values: CDR1 SEHNR, CDR2 FQNEAQ (reference sequence). This CDR3 is CASRGGYNEQFF. CDR3 bases: TGTGCCAGTAGGGGGGGATACAATGAGCAGTTCTTC.

This rearrangement joins TRBV27 to TRBJ2-3; a weak D match, TRBD2 (6 bases). Germline V gives CDR1 MNHEY, CDR2 SMNVEV (reference sequence). V lost 9 bases, J lost 15 bases, and 19 bases lay in between. The CDR3 totals 11 residues. CDR3 coding DNA: TGTGCCAGTGGGGGGACCGGGAGACGATATTTT. It yields the protein CASGGTGRRYF.

The chain links TRBV10-3 to TRBJ1-2, with D possibly being TRBD1 (6 bases). V lost 10 bases and J 8 bases, leaving 20 bases between the germline ends. Germline V gives CDR1 ENHRY, CDR2 SYGVKD. The CDR3 has 13 residues. The CDR3 reads CATRTQGSEGYTF. For the CDR3, the DNA is TGTGCCACCAGAACTCAGGGGTCGGAAGGCTACACCTTC.

The J gene is TRBJ2-1, the V gene TRBV15, with TRBD2 identical over 10 bases. Germline CDR1 LNHNV, CDR2 YYDKDF (reference sequence). This CDR3 has 22 residues. The trim removed 0 bases at V and 9 bases at J, leaving 26 bases unmatched. CDR3 loop: CATSRDPAGGVAGGLRLGEQFF. As DNA, the CDR3 is TGTGCCACCAGCAGAGATCCGGCCGGCGGGGTAGCGGGAGGATTAAGATTGGGTGAGCAGTTCTTC.

The chain has TRBV30 and TRBJ1-1, with TRBD1 matching over 9 bases. Trimming cost V 2 bases and J 2 bases; bases outside gene matches: 9. Per germline, CDR1 GTSNPN and CDR2 SVGIG (reference sequence). CDR3 length equals 16 residues. Here the CDR3 reads CAWSKGWDRENTEAFF. The CDR3 DNA reads TGTGCCTGGAGTAAAGGATGGGACAGGGAAAACACTGAAGCTTTCTTT. The whole variable domain, filled in from reference TRBV30 and TRBJ1-1, reads SQTIHQWPATLVQPVGSPLSLECTVEGTSNPNLYWYRQAAGRGLQLLFYSVGIGQISSEVPQNLSASRPQDRQFILSSKKLLLSDSGFYLCAWSKGWDRENTEAFFGQGTRLTVV.